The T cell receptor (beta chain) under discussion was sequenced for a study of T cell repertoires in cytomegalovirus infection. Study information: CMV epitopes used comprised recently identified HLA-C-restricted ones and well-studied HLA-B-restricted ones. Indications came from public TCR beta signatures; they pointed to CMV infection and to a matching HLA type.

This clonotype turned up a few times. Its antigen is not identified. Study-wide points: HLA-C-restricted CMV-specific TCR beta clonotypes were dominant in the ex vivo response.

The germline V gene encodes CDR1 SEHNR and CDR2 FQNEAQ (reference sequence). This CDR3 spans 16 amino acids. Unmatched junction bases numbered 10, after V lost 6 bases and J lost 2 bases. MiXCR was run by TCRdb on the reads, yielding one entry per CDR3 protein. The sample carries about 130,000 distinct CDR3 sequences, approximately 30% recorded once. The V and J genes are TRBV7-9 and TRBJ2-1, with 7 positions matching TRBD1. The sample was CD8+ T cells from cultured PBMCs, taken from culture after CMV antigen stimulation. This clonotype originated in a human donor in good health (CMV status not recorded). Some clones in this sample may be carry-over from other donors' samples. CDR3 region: CASRPQTGYAYNEQFF. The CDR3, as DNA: TGTGCCAGCAGGCCTCAGACAGGGTATGCCTACAATGAGCAGTTCTTC.